The clone carrying this T cell receptor beta chain was seen a few times. What it binds is not known. Germline CDR1 is LGHNA and CDR2 is YSLEER. This CDR3 spans 16 amino acids. The junction had 7 bases not matched to a gene; V was cut back by 0 bases and J by 9 bases. Sequencing used immunoSEQ multiplex PCR; TCRdb keeps in-frame clones, though not all of them. Among 35,000 or so clones listed, roughly 84% were seen once. This sample stems from a study of monozygotic twins with cystic fibrosis. Whole-study findings and limits: Shared CDR3 numbers were not associated with age, concordance or severity. Monozygotic CF twins shared more identical nucleotide clonotypes than unrelated patients. Co-twins had the most similar V usage for 13 of 16 pairs, J for 8. The repertoire was suggested to be naive-dominated, clonality median roughly 0.0091.

Sequencing was done on a sample of blood. The chain recombines TRBV4-3 with TRBJ1-6, with 8 positions matching TRBD1. This TCR derives from a girl aged 2 to 10 with cystic fibrosis. This chain's CDR3 is CASSQDRGQGGSPLHF. CDR3 DNA: TGCGCCAGCAGCCAAGATAGAGGACAGGGAGGTTCACCCCTCCACTTT.